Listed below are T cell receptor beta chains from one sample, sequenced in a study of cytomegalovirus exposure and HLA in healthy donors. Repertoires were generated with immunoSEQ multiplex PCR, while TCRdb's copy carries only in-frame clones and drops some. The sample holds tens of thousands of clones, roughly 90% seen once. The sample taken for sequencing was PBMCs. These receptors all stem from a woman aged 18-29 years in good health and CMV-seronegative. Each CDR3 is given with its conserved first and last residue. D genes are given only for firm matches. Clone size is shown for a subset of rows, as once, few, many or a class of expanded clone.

CDR3 DNA: TGTGCCAGCAGCCAAGATCACGGGACTAGCCGCCACGAGCAGTACTTC
CDR3 protein: CASSQDHGTSRHEQYF
D gene: TRBD2
J gene: TRBJ2-7
clone size: NA
V gene: TRBV14

CDR3 DNA: TGTGCCATCAGAGACAGGGTATTGTTGGGGGGCCCACGCCACAGTGAGCAGTTCTTC
CDR3 protein: CAIRDRVLLGGPRHSEQFF
D gene: NA
J gene: TRBJ2-1
clone size: NA
V gene: TRBV10-3

CDR3 DNA: TGTGCCAGCAGCTTAGTAGCGGGTTCGGGCACTGAAGCTTTCTTT
CDR3 protein: CASSLVAGSGTEAFF
D gene: NA
J gene: TRBJ1-1
clone size: NA
V gene: TRBV7-9

CDR3 DNA: TGTGCCAGCAACCCAGGACAGGGGAACACTGAAGCTTTCTTT
CDR3 protein: CASNPGQGNTEAFF
D gene: TRBD1
J gene: TRBJ1-1
clone size: NA
V gene: TRBV6-6

CDR3 DNA: TGTGCCAGTAGAAGGCGATCGGGTTCCACCGGGGAGCTGTTTTTT
CDR3 protein: CASRRRSGSTGELFF
D gene: NA
J gene: TRBJ2-2
clone size: NA
V gene: TRBV19

CDR3 DNA: TGTGCCAGCAGTGAAGGGACATGGAAACAAGAGACCCAGTACTTC
CDR3 protein: CASSEGTWKQETQYF
D gene: NA
J gene: TRBJ2-5
clone size: NA
V gene: TRBV6-1

CDR3 DNA: TGCGCCAGCAGCCAGACGGGGCAGGGGGGACCCCGGGGGGAGCTGTTTTTT
CDR3 protein: CASSQTGQGGPRGELFF
D gene: NA
J gene: TRBJ2-2
clone size: NA
V gene: TRBV5-1

CDR3 DNA: TGTGCCAGCAGTGACAGGGACTTTCAGCAGTACTTC
CDR3 protein: CASSDRDFQQYF
D gene: NA
J gene: TRBJ2-7
clone size: NA
V gene: TRBV2

CDR3 DNA: TGTGCCACCCGGGGATTCGACGAGATCCAGTACTTC
CDR3 protein: CATRGFDEIQYF
D gene: NA
J gene: TRBJ2-5
clone size: NA
V gene: TRBV19

CDR3 DNA: TGCGCCAGCAGCTTGTTGGCCTCAAGGGGAGGAGAGACCCAGTACTTC
CDR3 protein: CASSLLASRGGETQYF
D gene: NA
J gene: TRBJ2-5
clone size: NA
V gene: TRBV5-1

CDR3 DNA: TGTGCCTGGAGTGTACTGTGGTGGTTTCCCTTGTCCCAGCATTTT
CDR3 protein: CAWSVLWWFPLSQHF
D gene: NA
J gene: TRBJ1-5
clone size: NA
V gene: TRBV30

CDR3 DNA: TGTGCCAGTAGTATAGGTCCAGGGGGCGGCGCAGATACGCAGTATTTT
CDR3 protein: CASSIGPGGGADTQYF
D gene: TRBD1
J gene: TRBJ2-3
clone size: NA
V gene: TRBV19

CDR3 DNA: TGTGCCAGCTCACCCGGACAGGAATTAAACTATGGCTACACCTTC
CDR3 protein: CASSPGQELNYGYTF
D gene: TRBD1
J gene: TRBJ1-2
clone size: NA
V gene: TRBV18

CDR3 DNA: TGTGCCAGTAGTCGCACGCAGACAGTCCCTGAAGCTTTCTTT
CDR3 protein: CASSRTQTVPEAFF
D gene: NA
J gene: TRBJ1-1
clone size: NA
V gene: TRBV19

CDR3 DNA: TGCAGCGTTGAGGGACATCCCCAAACATCTAGCACAGATACGCAGTATTTT
CDR3 protein: CSVEGHPQTSSTDTQYF
D gene: NA
J gene: TRBJ2-3
clone size: NA
V gene: TRBV29-1

CDR3 DNA: TGTGCCATCAGGCCCCAGGGTGACAACTATGGCTACACCTTC
CDR3 protein: CAIRPQGDNYGYTF
D gene: NA
J gene: TRBJ1-2
clone size: few
V gene: TRBV10-3

CDR3 DNA: TGTGCCAGCTCTCCAGACAGGGACGAGCAGTACTTC
CDR3 protein: CASSPDRDEQYF
D gene: TRBD1
J gene: TRBJ2-7
clone size: NA
V gene: TRBV18

CDR3 DNA: TGTGCCAGCAAAGAAAGGGGGTCGGATACGCAGTATTTT
CDR3 protein: CASKERGSDTQYF
D gene: NA
J gene: TRBJ2-3
clone size: NA
V gene: TRBV6-6

CDR3 DNA: TGTGCCAGCAGTGACCTTACAGGCTCCTATAATTCACCCCTCCACTTT
CDR3 protein: CASSDLTGSYNSPLHF
D gene: NA
J gene: TRBJ1-6
clone size: NA
V gene: TRBV27

CDR3 DNA: TGTGCTAGTGGTTTAGGACTAGTCGGCCAAGAGACCCAGTACTTC
CDR3 protein: CASGLGLVGQETQYF
D gene: TRBD2
J gene: TRBJ2-5
clone size: NA
V gene: TRBV12-5

CDR3 DNA: TGTGCCAGCAGCACCCAGCCAGGGGGAGGAATGAACACTGAAGCTTTCTTT
CDR3 protein: CASSTQPGGGMNTEAFF
D gene: TRBD1
J gene: TRBJ1-1
clone size: NA
V gene: TRBV7-2

CDR3 DNA: TGTGCCAGCAGCTCAAAACAGGGGGTCTTTGAAAAACTGTTTTTT
CDR3 protein: CASSSKQGVFEKLFF
D gene: TRBD1
J gene: TRBJ1-4
clone size: NA
V gene: TRBV7-9

CDR3 DNA: TGCGCCAGCAGTAGTTCAGCGGGAGGAGCCTCCTACAATGAGCAGTTCTTC
CDR3 protein: CASSSSAGGASYNEQFF
D gene: TRBD2
J gene: TRBJ2-1
clone size: NA
V gene: TRBV5-1

CDR3 DNA: TGTGCCAGCAGTCCCCGGGACAGGGGGCGTGTAGCTTTCTTT
CDR3 protein: CASSPRDRGRVAFF
D gene: TRBD1
J gene: TRBJ1-1
clone size: NA
V gene: TRBV6-5

CDR3 DNA: TGTGCCATCACCGAGGGGTGGCAGGGGACTGGCTACACCTTC
CDR3 protein: CAITEGWQGTGYTF
D gene: NA
J gene: TRBJ1-2
clone size: NA
V gene: TRBV6-1

CDR3 DNA: TGTGCCAGTCACAACAGATACACAGATACGCAGTATTTT
CDR3 protein: CASHNRYTDTQYF
D gene: NA
J gene: TRBJ2-3
clone size: NA
V gene: TRBV6-1

CDR3 DNA: TGTGCCAGCAGCTTAAGACAGGGACCAACTAATGAAAAACTGTTTTTT
CDR3 protein: CASSLRQGPTNEKLFF
D gene: TRBD1
J gene: TRBJ1-4
clone size: NA
V gene: TRBV7-9

CDR3 DNA: TGTGCCAGCAGTGGACTAGCTGGGGCCAACGTCCTGACTTTC
CDR3 protein: CASSGLAGANVLTF
D gene: NA
J gene: TRBJ2-6
clone size: few
V gene: TRBV6-1

CDR3 DNA: TGTGCCAGCCTTATCCAACGGGGGACCGGGGAGCTGTTTTTT
CDR3 protein: CASLIQRGTGELFF
D gene: NA
J gene: TRBJ2-2
clone size: few
V gene: TRBV7-2

CDR3 DNA: TGTGCCACACGCCCCCCAATGGGCGAGCAGTTCTTC
CDR3 protein: CATRPPMGEQFF
D gene: NA
J gene: TRBJ2-1
clone size: NA
V gene: TRBV11-2

CDR3 DNA: TGTGCCTGGGGGACAACGAGCACAGATACGCAGTATTTT
CDR3 protein: CAWGTTSTDTQYF
D gene: NA
J gene: TRBJ2-3
clone size: NA
V gene: TRBV30

CDR3 DNA: TGTGCCAGCAGTCCAAGGACAGGGAGTGAAGCTTTCTTT
CDR3 protein: CASSPRTGSEAFF
D gene: TRBD1
J gene: TRBJ1-1
clone size: NA
V gene: TRBV25-1

CDR3 DNA: TGCGCCAGCAGCTTGGCCTCAGGGGACGGCTACACCTTC
CDR3 protein: CASSLASGDGYTF
D gene: NA
J gene: TRBJ1-2
clone size: NA
V gene: TRBV5-1

CDR3 DNA: TGTGCCAGCACCAGGACACTTACTAATGAAAAACTGTTTTTT
CDR3 protein: CASTRTLTNEKLFF
D gene: NA
J gene: TRBJ1-4
clone size: once
V gene: TRBV28

CDR3 DNA: TGTGCCTGCCCCCGAAACTCCCCGAACACTGAAGCTTTCTTT
CDR3 protein: CACPRNSPNTEAFF
D gene: NA
J gene: TRBJ1-1
clone size: NA
V gene: TRBV30

CDR3 DNA: TGTGCCAGCACCCCGGGACAAGAAACTGGCTACACCTTC
CDR3 protein: CASTPGQETGYTF
D gene: NA
J gene: TRBJ1-2
clone size: NA
V gene: TRBV28

CDR3 DNA: TGTGCCAGCAGCGAGGGCGGGGGAGTGACTGAAGCTTTCTTT
CDR3 protein: CASSEGGGVTEAFF
D gene: NA
J gene: TRBJ1-1
clone size: NA
V gene: TRBV7-9

CDR3 DNA: TGCGCCAGCAGCCAACCCGGAGGGAGTAGCTCCTACAATGAGCAGTTCTTC
CDR3 protein: CASSQPGGSSSYNEQFF
D gene: NA
J gene: TRBJ2-1
clone size: NA
V gene: TRBV5-1

CDR3 DNA: TGTGCCAGCCCGGAGGGCGGGGGTCAGACCCAGTACTTC
CDR3 protein: CASPEGGGQTQYF
D gene: TRBD2
J gene: TRBJ2-5
clone size: NA
V gene: TRBV2

CDR3 DNA: TGTGCCAGCAGGGGGGGACAGGGGTTGGCCACTGAAGCTTTCTTT
CDR3 protein: CASRGGQGLATEAFF
D gene: TRBD1
J gene: TRBJ1-1
clone size: NA
V gene: TRBV28

CDR3 DNA: TGTGCCAGCACCTGGACAACTGGTGAAAAACTGTTTTTT
CDR3 protein: CASTWTTGEKLFF
D gene: NA
J gene: TRBJ1-4
clone size: NA
V gene: TRBV6-5

CDR3 DNA: TGTGCCAGCAGTTACGGGTCGGGAGGGGATACCTACGAGCAGTACTTC
CDR3 protein: CASSYGSGGDTYEQYF
D gene: TRBD2
J gene: TRBJ2-7
clone size: NA
V gene: TRBV6-5

CDR3 DNA: TGTGCCAGCGGAAACACAGGCTACGAGCAGTACTTC
CDR3 protein: CASGNTGYEQYF
D gene: NA
J gene: TRBJ2-7
clone size: once
V gene: TRBV2

CDR3 DNA: TGTGCCAGCAGCAAAACGGGACTAGCGGGGGGGCAGTTCTTC
CDR3 protein: CASSKTGLAGGQFF
D gene: TRBD2
J gene: TRBJ2-1
clone size: once
V gene: TRBV7-8

CDR3 DNA: TGTGCCAGCAGCCGTTCAGGGTACAATCAGCCCCAGCATTTT
CDR3 protein: CASSRSGYNQPQHF
D gene: NA
J gene: TRBJ1-5
clone size: NA
V gene: TRBV27

CDR3 DNA: TGCGCCAGCAGCTTGGACAGGGCCCTGGGCTACACCTTC
CDR3 protein: CASSLDRALGYTF
D gene: NA
J gene: TRBJ1-2
clone size: NA
V gene: TRBV5-1

CDR3 DNA: TGCGCCAGCAGCTTGGTGGCGGTCCACACAGATACGCAGTATTTT
CDR3 protein: CASSLVAVHTDTQYF
D gene: NA
J gene: TRBJ2-3
clone size: NA
V gene: TRBV5-1

CDR3 DNA: TGTGCCTGGAGTCGGGTAGCGGGAGGAGGTACCGGGGAGCTGTTTTTT
CDR3 protein: CAWSRVAGGGTGELFF
D gene: TRBD2
J gene: TRBJ2-2
clone size: NA
V gene: TRBV30

CDR3 DNA: TGTGCCAGCAGAAGAGAGGACGGGGAGTTAGATACGCAGTATTTT
CDR3 protein: CASRREDGELDTQYF
D gene: NA
J gene: TRBJ2-3
clone size: NA
V gene: TRBV5-5

CDR3 DNA: TGTGCCAGCAGCTTAGTTCCCCTTAGCGGGAGCCTAACAGATACGCAGTATTTT
CDR3 protein: CASSLVPLSGSLTDTQYF
D gene: TRBD2
J gene: TRBJ2-3
clone size: NA
V gene: TRBV7-9

CDR3 DNA: TGCGCCAGCAGCGACCTGGACAGGGCCACAGATACGCAGTATTTT
CDR3 protein: CASSDLDRATDTQYF
D gene: TRBD1
J gene: TRBJ2-3
clone size: NA
V gene: TRBV5-1

CDR3 DNA: TGTGCCAGTAGTATATCGGGACAGGGGGCCTACGAGCAGTACTTC
CDR3 protein: CASSISGQGAYEQYF
D gene: TRBD1
J gene: TRBJ2-7
clone size: NA
V gene: TRBV19

CDR3 DNA: TGTGCCAGCACCTCACAGGGCATCACTGAAGCTTTCTTT
CDR3 protein: CASTSQGITEAFF
D gene: NA
J gene: TRBJ1-1
clone size: NA
V gene: TRBV2

CDR3 DNA: TGTGCCAGCAGCTTTCTATCCCCGGTGGCTGGAAACACCATATATTTT
CDR3 protein: CASSFLSPVAGNTIYF
D gene: NA
J gene: TRBJ1-3
clone size: medium-sized
V gene: TRBV7-9